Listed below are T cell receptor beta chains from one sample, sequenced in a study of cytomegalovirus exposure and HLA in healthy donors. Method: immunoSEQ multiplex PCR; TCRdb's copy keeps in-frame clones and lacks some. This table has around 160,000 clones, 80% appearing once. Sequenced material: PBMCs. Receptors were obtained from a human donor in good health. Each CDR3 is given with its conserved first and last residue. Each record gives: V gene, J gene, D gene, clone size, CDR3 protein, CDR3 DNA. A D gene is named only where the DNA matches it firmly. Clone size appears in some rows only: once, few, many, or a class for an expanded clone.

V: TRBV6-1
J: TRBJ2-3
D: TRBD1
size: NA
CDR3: CASSDEGGYTQYF
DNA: TGTGCCAGCAGTGATGAAGGGGGCTATACGCAGTATTTT

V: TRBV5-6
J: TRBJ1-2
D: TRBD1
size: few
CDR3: CASSSRGIGYGYTF
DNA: TGTGCCAGCAGCTCCAGGGGGATCGGCTATGGCTACACCTTC

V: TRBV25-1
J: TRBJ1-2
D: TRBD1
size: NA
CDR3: CASSITGTGDYGYTF
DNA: TGTGCCAGTTCGATTACCGGGACAGGGGACTATGGCTACACCTTC

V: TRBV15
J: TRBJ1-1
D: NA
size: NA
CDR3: CATSSKGGTLSNTEAFF
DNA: TGTGCCACCAGCAGCAAAGGGGGTACCCTTTCGAACACTGAAGCTTTCTTT

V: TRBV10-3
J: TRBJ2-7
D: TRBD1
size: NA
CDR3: CAISGPLDGTVYEQYF
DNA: TGTGCCATCAGTGGACCTTTGGACGGGACAGTTTACGAGCAGTACTTC

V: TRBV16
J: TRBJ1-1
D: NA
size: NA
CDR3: CASSHKSRPTEAFF
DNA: TGTGCCAGCAGCCATAAATCGAGGCCCACTGAAGCTTTCTTT

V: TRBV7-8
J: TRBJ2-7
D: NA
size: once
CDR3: CASSPAGSYEQYF
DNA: TGTGCCAGCAGCCCCGCGGGGAGCTACGAGCAGTACTTC

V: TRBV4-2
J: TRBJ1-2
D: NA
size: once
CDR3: CASSQDPLAVFYGYTF
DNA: TGTGCCAGCAGCCAAGATCCCCTGGCAGTTTTCTATGGCTACACCTTC

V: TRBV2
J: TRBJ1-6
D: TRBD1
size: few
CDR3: CASSLTGVDSNSPLHF
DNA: TGTGCCAGCAGTTTGACAGGGGTGGATTCAAATTCACCCCTCCACTTT

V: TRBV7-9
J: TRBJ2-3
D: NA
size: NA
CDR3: CASSLFGGGPLTDTQYF
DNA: TGTGCCAGCAGCTTATTCGGCGGGGGCCCCCTCACAGATACGCAGTATTTT

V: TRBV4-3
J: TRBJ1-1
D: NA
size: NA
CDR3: CASSFRQVKNTEAFF
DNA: TGCGCCAGCAGCTTCCGACAGGTGAAGAACACTGAAGCTTTCTTT

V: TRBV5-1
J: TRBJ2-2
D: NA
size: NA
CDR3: CASSLQGPANTGELFF
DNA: TGCGCCAGCAGCTTACAGGGCCCTGCGAACACCGGGGAGCTGTTTTTT

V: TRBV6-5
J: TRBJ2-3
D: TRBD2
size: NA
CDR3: CASSYLAGGTDTQYF
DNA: TGTGCCAGCAGTTACCTTGCGGGGGGCACAGATACGCAGTATTTT

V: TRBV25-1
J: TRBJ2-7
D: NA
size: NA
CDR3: CASSYMGEGEQYF
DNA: TGTGCCAGCAGTTATATGGGTGAGGGTGAGCAGTACTTC

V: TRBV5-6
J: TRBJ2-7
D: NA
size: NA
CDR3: CASSFEYEQYF
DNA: TGTGCCAGCAGCTTCGAGTACGAGCAGTACTTC

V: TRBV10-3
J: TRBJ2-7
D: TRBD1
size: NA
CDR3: CAISDTGVNEQYF
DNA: TGTGCCATCAGTGACACAGGGGTCAACGAGCAGTACTTC

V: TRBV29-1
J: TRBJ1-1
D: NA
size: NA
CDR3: CSVSGWTEAFF
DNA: TGCAGCGTCTCAGGTTGGACTGAAGCTTTCTTT

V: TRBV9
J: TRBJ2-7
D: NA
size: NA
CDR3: CASSVAPSGYEQYF
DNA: TGTGCCAGCAGCGTAGCTCCTTCGGGCTACGAGCAGTACTTC

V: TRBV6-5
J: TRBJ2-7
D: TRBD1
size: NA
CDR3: CASSYGPGQGYEQYF
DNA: TGTGCCAGCAGTTACGGCCCGGGACAGGGTTACGAGCAGTACTTC

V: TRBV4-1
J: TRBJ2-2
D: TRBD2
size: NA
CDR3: CASSHRLANTGELFF
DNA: TGCGCCAGCAGCCACCGACTAGCCAACACCGGGGAGCTGTTTTTT

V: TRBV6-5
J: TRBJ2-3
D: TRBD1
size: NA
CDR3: CASRQAGGTDTQYF
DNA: TGTGCCAGCAGACAAGCAGGGGGTACAGATACGCAGTATTTT

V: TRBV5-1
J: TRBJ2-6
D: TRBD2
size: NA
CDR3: CASSLGTSGGGANVLTF
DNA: TGCGCCAGCAGCTTGGGGACTAGCGGGGGTGGGGCCAACGTCCTGACTTTC

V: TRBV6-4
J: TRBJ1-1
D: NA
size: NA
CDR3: CASRPGTEAFF
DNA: TGTGCCAGCAGGCCAGGGACTGAAGCTTTCTTT

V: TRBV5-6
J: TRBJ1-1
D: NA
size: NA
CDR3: CASSLEGRNAEAFF
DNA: TGTGCCAGCAGCTTGGAGGGGAGGAACGCTGAAGCTTTCTTT

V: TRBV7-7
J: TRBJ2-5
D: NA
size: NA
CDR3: CASSRGETQYF
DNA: TGTGCCAGCAGCAGGGGGGAGACCCAGTACTTC

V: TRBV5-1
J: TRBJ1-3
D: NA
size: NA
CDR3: CASSLASGSGNTIYF
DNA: TGCGCCAGCAGCTTGGCTTCCGGGTCTGGAAACACCATATATTTT

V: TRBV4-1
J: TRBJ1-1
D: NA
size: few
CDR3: CASSQGLQGNTEAFF
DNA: TGCGCCAGCAGCCAAGGTCTACAGGGGAACACTGAAGCTTTCTTT

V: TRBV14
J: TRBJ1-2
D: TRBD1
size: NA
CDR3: CASSQVGTVNYGYTF
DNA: TGTGCCAGCAGCCAAGTTGGGACAGTTAACTATGGCTACACCTTC

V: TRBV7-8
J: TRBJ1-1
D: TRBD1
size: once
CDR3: CASSLDRGYENTEAFF
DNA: TGTGCCAGCAGCCTAGACAGGGGTTATGAGAACACTGAAGCTTTCTTT

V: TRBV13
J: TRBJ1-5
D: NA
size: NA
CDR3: CASRKVGEGVDQPQHF
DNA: TGTGCCAGCAGAAAAGTCGGGGAGGGGGTGGATCAGCCCCAGCATTTT

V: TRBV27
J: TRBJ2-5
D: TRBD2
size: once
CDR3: CASSLSRLTAGGLETQYF
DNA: TGTGCCAGCAGTTTATCAAGGTTGACGGCGGGGGGGCTTGAGACCCAGTACTTC

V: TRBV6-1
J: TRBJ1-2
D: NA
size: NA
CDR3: CASKLGGGNYGYTF
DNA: TGTGCCAGCAAATTGGGGGGGGGAAACTATGGCTACACCTTC

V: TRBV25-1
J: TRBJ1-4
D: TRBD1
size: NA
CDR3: CASSDGQGAYVKLFF
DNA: TGTGCCAGCAGTGACGGACAGGGGGCCTACGTAAAACTGTTTTTT

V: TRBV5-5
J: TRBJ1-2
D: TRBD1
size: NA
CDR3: CASSSDRGRDYGYTF
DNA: TGTGCCAGCAGCTCGGACAGGGGGCGGGACTATGGCTACACCTTC

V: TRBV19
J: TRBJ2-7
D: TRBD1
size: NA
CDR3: CASSSSGTAEQYF
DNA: TGTGCCAGTAGTTCTTCCGGGACAGCAGAGCAGTACTTC

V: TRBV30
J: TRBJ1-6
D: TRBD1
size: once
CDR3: CAWRLLPRGADSPLHF
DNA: TGTGCCTGGAGGCTACTACCCAGGGGGGCAGATTCACCCCTCCACTTT

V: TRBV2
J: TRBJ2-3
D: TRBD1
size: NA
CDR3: CASSLTGGDTQYF
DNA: TGTGCCAGCAGTCTCACAGGGGGAGATACGCAGTATTTT

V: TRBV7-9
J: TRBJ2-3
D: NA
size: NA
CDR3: CASSLEVWGANVDTQYF
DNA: TGTGCCAGCAGCTTAGAGGTATGGGGCGCGAATGTGGATACGCAGTATTTT

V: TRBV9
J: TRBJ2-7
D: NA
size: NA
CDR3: CASSSGLGTYEQYF
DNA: TGTGCCAGCAGCTCTGGACTCGGCACCTACGAGCAGTACTTC

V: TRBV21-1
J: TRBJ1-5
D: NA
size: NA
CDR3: CVQGGQPQHF
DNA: TGTGTACAGGGTGGTCAGCCCCAGCATTTT

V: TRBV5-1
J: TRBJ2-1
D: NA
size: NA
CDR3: CASSLAPGVSYNEQFF
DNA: TGCGCCAGCAGCTTGGCGCCGGGAGTCTCCTACAATGAGCAGTTCTTC

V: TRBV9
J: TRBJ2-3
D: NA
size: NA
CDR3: CASSVSEGSLMTDTQYF
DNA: TGTGCCAGCAGCGTATCTGAAGGGAGCCTCATGACAGATACGCAGTATTTT

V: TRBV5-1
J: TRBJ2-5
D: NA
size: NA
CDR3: CASSLDQGGTQYF
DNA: TGCGCCAGCAGCTTGGATCAGGGCGGGACCCAGTACTTC

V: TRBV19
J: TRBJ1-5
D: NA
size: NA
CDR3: CASSNTGNNQPQHF
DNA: TGTGCCAGTAGTAATACAGGGAACAATCAGCCCCAGCATTTT

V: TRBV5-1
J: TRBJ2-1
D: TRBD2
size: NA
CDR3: CASSLSGGARNEQFF
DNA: TGCGCCAGCAGCTTGAGCGGGGGGGCCAGGAATGAGCAGTTCTTC

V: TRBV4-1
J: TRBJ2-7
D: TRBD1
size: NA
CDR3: CASSAGTAAYEQYF
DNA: TGCGCCAGCAGCGCCGGGACAGCAGCCTACGAGCAGTACTTC

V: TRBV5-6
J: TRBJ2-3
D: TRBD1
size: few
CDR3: CATSGQVYDTQYF
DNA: TGTGCCACCTCGGGACAGGTATATGATACGCAGTATTTT

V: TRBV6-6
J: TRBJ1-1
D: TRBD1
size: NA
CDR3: CASSYPRDRGNTEAFF
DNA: TGTGCCAGCAGTTACCCTCGGGACAGGGGGAACACTGAAGCTTTCTTT

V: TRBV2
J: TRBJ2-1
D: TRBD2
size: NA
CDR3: CASSEASGGNYNEQFF
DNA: TGTGCCAGCAGTGAAGCTAGCGGGGGAAACTACAATGAGCAGTTCTTC

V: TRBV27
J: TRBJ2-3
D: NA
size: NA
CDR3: CASSFPRDTQYF
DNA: TGTGCCAGCAGTTTCCCCCGGGATACGCAGTATTTT

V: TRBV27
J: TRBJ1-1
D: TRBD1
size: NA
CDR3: CASSLQGARTEAFF
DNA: TGTGCCAGCAGTCTACAGGGGGCTCGAACTGAAGCTTTCTTT

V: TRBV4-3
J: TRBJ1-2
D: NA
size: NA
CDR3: CASSQDDGLVETF
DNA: TGCGCCAGCAGCCAAGATGACGGACTGGTTGAAACCTTC

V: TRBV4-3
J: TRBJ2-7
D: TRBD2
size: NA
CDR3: CASSQVHHTAGITYEQYF
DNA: TGCGCCAGCAGCCAAGTCCACCACACAGCGGGGATTACCTACGAGCAGTACTTC

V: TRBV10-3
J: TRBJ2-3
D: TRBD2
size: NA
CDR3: CAISEFSGARTDTQYF
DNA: TGTGCCATCAGTGAATTTAGCGGGGCTCGCACAGATACGCAGTATTTT

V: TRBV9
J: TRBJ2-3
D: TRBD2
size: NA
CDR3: CASSRGSGGLGDTQYF
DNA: TGTGCCAGCAGCCGAGGGAGCGGGGGGTTGGGAGATACGCAGTATTTT

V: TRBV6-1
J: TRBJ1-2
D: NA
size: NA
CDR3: CASSDQVYGYTF
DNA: TGTGCCAGCAGTGACCAGGTCTATGGCTACACCTTC

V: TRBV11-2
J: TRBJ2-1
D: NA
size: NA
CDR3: CASSSLTGRGEQFF
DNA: TGTGCCAGCAGCTCCTTGACTGGCCGTGGAGAGCAGTTCTTC

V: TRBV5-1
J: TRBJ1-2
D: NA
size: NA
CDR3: CASSLDSGYYGYTF
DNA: TGCGCCAGCAGCTTGGATTCAGGCTACTATGGCTACACCTTC

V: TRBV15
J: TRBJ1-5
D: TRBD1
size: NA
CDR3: CATSSDTGVGQPQHF
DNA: TGTGCCACCAGCAGTGACACAGGGGTTGGTCAGCCCCAGCATTTT

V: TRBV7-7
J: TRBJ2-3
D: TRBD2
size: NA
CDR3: CASSSKTSGYTDTQYF
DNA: TGTGCCAGCAGCTCGAAGACTAGCGGCTACACAGATACGCAGTATTTT